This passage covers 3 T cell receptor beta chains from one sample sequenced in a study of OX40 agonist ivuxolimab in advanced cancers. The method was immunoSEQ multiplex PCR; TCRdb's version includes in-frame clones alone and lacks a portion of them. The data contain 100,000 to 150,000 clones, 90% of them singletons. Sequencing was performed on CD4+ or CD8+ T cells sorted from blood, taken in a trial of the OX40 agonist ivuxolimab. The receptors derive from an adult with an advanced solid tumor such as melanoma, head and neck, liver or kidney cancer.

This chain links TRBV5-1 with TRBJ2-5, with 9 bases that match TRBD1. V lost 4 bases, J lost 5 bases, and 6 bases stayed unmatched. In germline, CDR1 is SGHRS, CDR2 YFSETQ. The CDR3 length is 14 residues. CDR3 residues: CASSGQGSGETQYF. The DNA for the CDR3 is TGCGCCAGCAGCGGACAGGGGTCGGGGGAGACCCAGTACTTC. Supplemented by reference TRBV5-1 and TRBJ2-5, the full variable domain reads KAGVTQTPRYLIKTRGQQVTLSCSPISGHRSVSWYQQTPGQGLQFLFEYFSETQRNKGNFPGRFSGRQFSNSRSEMNVSTLELGDSALYLCASSGQGSGETQYFGPGTRLLVL.

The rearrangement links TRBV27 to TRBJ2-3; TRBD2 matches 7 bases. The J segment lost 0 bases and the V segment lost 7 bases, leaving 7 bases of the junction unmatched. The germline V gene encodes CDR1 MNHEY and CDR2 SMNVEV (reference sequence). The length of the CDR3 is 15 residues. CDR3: CASNEREYSTDTQYF. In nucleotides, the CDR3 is TGTGCCAGCAATGAGCGGGAATATAGCACAGATACGCAGTATTTT.

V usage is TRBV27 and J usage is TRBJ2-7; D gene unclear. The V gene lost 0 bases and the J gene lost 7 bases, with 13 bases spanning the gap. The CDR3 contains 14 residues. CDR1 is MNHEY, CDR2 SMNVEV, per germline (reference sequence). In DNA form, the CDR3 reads TGTGCCAGCAGTTTATCCGCCGGGCCAAGGGAGCAGTACTTC. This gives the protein CASSLSAGPREQYF.